Listed below are T cell receptor beta chains from one sample, sequenced in a study of molecular identifiers for immune sequencing clone quantification. TCRdb called the PCR reads again in MiXCR, with one record for every CDR3 protein. The data hold more than 250,000 distinct CDR3 sequences, with about 20% observed a single time. Sequenced: naive CD8+ T cells from blood, with Jurkat cell RNA spiked in. The receptor source for this set is a human donor in good health. Some libraries in this study had Jurkat cell RNA spiked in. The CDR3 runs from the conserved cysteine through the conserved F or W. A D gene is named only where the DNA matches it firmly. Some rows have no size entry. The others give once, few or many, or a class for an expanded clone.

V	D	J	size	CDR3	DNA
TRBV6-5	TRBD2	TRBJ2-5	.	CASSSNAGLAPQETQYF	TGTGCCAGCAGTTCAAACGCAGGACTAGCGCCCCAAGAGACCCAGTACTTC
TRBV2	.	TRBJ1-2	many	CASSRTVDIYGYTF	TGTGCCAGCAGTAGGACAGTCGACATCTATGGCTACACCTTC
TRBV7-2	.	TRBJ1-1	many	CASTNQREAFF	TGTGCCAGCACCAATCAACGAGAAGCTTTCTTT
TRBV7-8	.	TRBJ1-4	many	CASTPIFGNEKLFF	TGTGCCAGCACCCCCATTTTCGGCAATGAAAAACTGTTTTTT
TRBV29-1	.	TRBJ2-5	many	CSVEGGAGQETQYF	TGCAGCGTTGAAGGGGGGGCGGGACAAGAGACCCAGTACTTC
TRBV9	.	TRBJ1-4	many	CASSVGGGDEKLFF	TGTGCCAGCAGCGTAGGGGGTGGCGATGAAAAACTGTTTTTT
TRBV6-1	.	TRBJ1-5	.	CSSSPTSSVGNQPQHF	TGTTCCAGCAGTCCGACCTCCAGCGTCGGCAATCAGCCCCAGCATTTT
TRBV12-3/TRBV12-4	.	TRBJ2-7	.	CASSAGIDLYKQYF	TGTGCCAGCAGTGCCGGGATCGACCTATACAAGCAGTACTTC
TRBV12-3/TRBV12-4	.	TRBJ1-1	few	CASSLSASMNTEAFF	TGTGCCAGCAGTTTAAGCGCCAGTATGAACACTGAAGCTTTCTTT
TRBV30	TRBD1	TRBJ1-2	many	CAWTRDRGRAYGYTF	TGTGCCTGGACCCGAGACAGGGGGCGCGCCTATGGCTACACCTTC
TRBV7-2	.	TRBJ2-4	many	CASSGAELLAKNIQYF	TGTGCCAGTTCAGGGGCGGAACTCCTAGCCAAAAACATTCAGTACTTC
TRBV13	.	TRBJ2-2	many	CASSSGTSNKRLFF	TGTGCCAGCAGCTCCGGGACAAGTAATAAAAGGCTGTTTTTT
TRBV24-1	TRBD2	TRBJ2-2	many	CATSEPAGVIGELFF	TGTGCCACCAGTGAACCAGCGGGAGTGATCGGGGAGCTGTTTTTT
TRBV7-9	TRBD1	TRBJ2-7	many	CASSHGQGEAIYEQYF	TGTGCCAGCAGCCACGGACAGGGGGAAGCAATCTACGAGCAGTACTTC
TRBV29-1	.	TRBJ2-2	many	CSATAAKNTGELFF	TGCAGCGCCACGGCCGCGAAGAACACCGGGGAGCTGTTTTTT
TRBV27	TRBD1	TRBJ2-1	.	CASSRTGLPAESSYNEQFF	TGTGCCAGCAGTCGGACAGGGCTCCCGGCGGAAAGCTCCTACAATGAGCAGTTCTTC
TRBV7-6	.	TRBJ1-1	.	CASGLASDRNTEAFF	TGTGCCAGCGGCTTAGCGTCGGACAGGAACACTGAAGCTTTCTTT
TRBV19	.	TRBJ2-2	.	CASSMTETGELFF	TGTGCCAGTAGTATGACAGAGACCGGGGAGCTGTTTTTT
TRBV28	TRBD1	TRBJ2-7	many	CASREQGSSYEQYF	TGTGCCAGCAGGGAACAGGGGAGCTCCTACGAGCAGTACTTC
TRBV7-9	.	TRBJ1-3	many	CASSSLQGPGNTIYF	TGTGCCAGCAGCTCCCTACAGGGACCTGGAAACACCATATATTTT
TRBV7-9	TRBD2	TRBJ2-7	many	CASSHPTHPGGEQYF	TGTGCCAGCAGCCATCCGACACACCCGGGGGGGGAGCAGTACTTC
TRBV3-1	.	TRBJ1-5	few	CASSQGGGHQPQHF	TGTGCCAGCAGCCAAGGCGGGGGCCATCAGCCCCAGCATTTT
TRBV7-8	TRBD1	TRBJ1-1	.	CASSLGWGDRESTEAFF	TGTGCCAGCAGCTTAGGGTGGGGGGACAGGGAGTCCACTGAAGCTTTCTTT
TRBV7-2	.	TRBJ2-7	many	CASSLAWGALGMEQYF	TGTGCCAGCAGCTTAGCGTGGGGCGCCCTGGGTATGGAGCAGTACTTC
TRBV6-5	.	TRBJ2-3	.	CASSLVQTFRDTQYF	TGTGCCAGCAGTCTGGTACAGACTTTTCGAGATACGCAGTATTTT
TRBV30	TRBD1	TRBJ1-2	many	CAWNPGGWGYTF	TGTGCCTGGAACCCAGGGGGCTGGGGCTACACCTTC
TRBV20-1	.	TRBJ2-3	.	CSAHPKAVYTDTQYF	TGCAGTGCTCATCCCAAGGCAGTTTACACAGATACGCAGTATTTT
TRBV28	.	TRBJ1-1	many	CASRVSSNTEAFF	TGTGCCAGCAGAGTCAGCTCGAACACTGAAGCTTTCTTT
TRBV27	.	TRBJ2-7	few	CASSLVSSSEQYF	TGTGCCAGCAGTCTCGTGTCCTCCTCCGAGCAGTACTTC
TRBV15	.	TRBJ1-1	many	CATRPRGGTEAFF	TGTGCCACCAGGCCTCGGGGGGGCACTGAAGCTTTCTTT
TRBV28	.	TRBJ1-5	many	CASSPRGSNQPQHF	TGTGCCAGCAGTCCCCGGGGAAGCAATCAGCCCCAGCATTTT
TRBV27	.	TRBJ2-7	.	CASSLFPTYEQYF	TGTGCCAGCAGCCTTTTTCCCACCTACGAGCAGTACTTC
TRBV12-3/TRBV12-4	.	TRBJ1-1	many	CASSSLGGWPEAFF	TGTGCCAGCAGCTCCTTGGGGGGGTGGCCTGAAGCTTTCTTT
TRBV12-3/TRBV12-4	.	TRBJ1-3	.	CASSLSSGSTVYF	TGTGCCAGCAGCCTGAGCTCTGGAAGCACCGTATATTTT
TRBV5-1	.	TRBJ2-3	many	CASSPGTTPDTQYF	TGCGCCAGCAGCCCCGGGACAACCCCAGATACGCAGTATTTT
TRBV18	.	TRBJ2-7	.	CASSPGVSCEQYF	TGTGCCAGCTCACCGGGGGTCTCCTGCGAGCAGTACTTC
TRBV6-1	TRBD1	TRBJ2-3	.	CASSEDRAADTQYF	TGTGCCAGCAGTGAGGACAGGGCGGCAGATACGCAGTATTTT
TRBV24-1	.	TRBJ1-1	many	CATQVDPERNTEAFF	TGTGCCACCCAGGTCGACCCCGAGCGGAACACTGAAGCTTTCTTT
TRBV20-1	.	TRBJ2-1	.	CSALVPGFSYNEQFF	TGCAGTGCCCTAGTACCGGGCTTCTCCTACAATGAGCAGTTCTTC
TRBV7-2	TRBD2	TRBJ2-5	many	CASSLEGLAGGIETQYF	TGTGCCAGCAGCTTAGAGGGACTAGCGGGGGGGATAGAGACCCAGTACTTC
TRBV18	TRBD2	TRBJ2-7	few	CASSQAASGDYEQYF	TGTGCCAGCTCACAGGCGGCTAGCGGGGACTACGAGCAGTACTTC
TRBV12-3/TRBV12-4	.	TRBJ2-7	.	CASRLNSDTYEQYF	TGTGCCAGCAGGCTTAATAGCGATACCTACGAGCAGTACTTC
TRBV7-2	.	TRBJ2-3	many	CASSTWHAVTDTQYF	TGTGCCAGCAGCACCTGGCACGCTGTTACAGATACGCAGTATTTT
TRBV29-1	.	TRBJ1-1	many	CSVEALGNPNTEAFF	TGCAGCGTTGAGGCCTTAGGCAACCCGAACACTGAAGCTTTCTTT
TRBV7-3	TRBD1	TRBJ2-1	many	CASSLNRGLINEQFF	TGTGCCAGCAGCTTAAACAGGGGGCTAATTAATGAGCAGTTCTTC
TRBV12-3/TRBV12-4	.	TRBJ2-3	many	CASSPRGEDHSTDTQYF	TGTGCCAGCAGTCCCCGTGGAGAGGACCATAGCACAGATACGCAGTATTTT
TRBV12-3/TRBV12-4	.	TRBJ2-1	many	CASIPGRGSSYNEQFF	TGTGCCAGCATCCCCGGCCGGGGGAGCTCCTACAATGAGCAGTTCTTC
TRBV27	.	TRBJ1-5	.	CASSFITPFGNQPQHF	TGTGCCAGCAGTTTCATCACGCCGTTTGGCAATCAGCCCCAGCATTTT
TRBV27	TRBD1	TRBJ2-7	few	CASSPGAGGLEQYF	TGTGCCAGCAGTCCAGGCGCAGGGGGCCTCGAGCAGTACTTC
TRBV19	.	TRBJ2-5	many	CATQDIIQTQYF	TGTGCCACCCAGGACATCATACAGACCCAGTACTTC
TRBV20-1	TRBD1	TRBJ2-5	.	CSAGGQGAETQYF	TGCAGTGCCGGGGGTCAGGGGGCAGAGACCCAGTACTTC
TRBV2	.	TRBJ2-3	many	CATPFSSTDTQYF	TGTGCCACCCCGTTCAGCAGCACAGATACGCAGTATTTT
TRBV19	TRBD1	TRBJ1-3	many	CASSETGAGNTIYF	TGTGCCAGTAGTGAGACAGGGGCTGGAAACACCATATATTTT
TRBV4-3	.	TRBJ2-3	many	CASSQEGLAGRDTQYF	TGCGCCAGCAGCCAAGAGGGGCTAGCAGGGCGGGATACGCAGTATTTT
TRBV5-4	TRBD2	TRBJ2-3	many	CASSGGLAVADTQYF	TGTGCCAGCAGCGGCGGACTAGCGGTAGCAGATACGCAGTATTTT
TRBV19	.	TRBJ1-5	many	CASRISQGRSNQPQHF	TGTGCCAGTAGAATTAGCCAGGGAAGGAGCAATCAGCCCCAGCATTTT
TRBV28	.	TRBJ2-1	many	CASRPTGSNQGHEQFF	TGTGCCAGCAGACCAACCGGGAGTAATCAGGGTCATGAGCAGTTCTTC
TRBV7-9	.	TRBJ1-6	few	CASSSALGDSPLHF	TGTGCCAGCAGCTCCGCCTTGGGGGATTCACCCCTCCACTTT
TRBV4-1	.	TRBJ2-3	few	CASSQTGFYTQYF	TGCGCCAGCAGCCAGACCGGATTCTATACGCAGTATTTT
TRBV6-2/TRBV6-3	.	TRBJ1-4	few	CASSHNPFVTTNEKLFF	TGTGCCAGCAGTCATAACCCGTTCGTCACAACTAATGAAAAACTGTTTTTT